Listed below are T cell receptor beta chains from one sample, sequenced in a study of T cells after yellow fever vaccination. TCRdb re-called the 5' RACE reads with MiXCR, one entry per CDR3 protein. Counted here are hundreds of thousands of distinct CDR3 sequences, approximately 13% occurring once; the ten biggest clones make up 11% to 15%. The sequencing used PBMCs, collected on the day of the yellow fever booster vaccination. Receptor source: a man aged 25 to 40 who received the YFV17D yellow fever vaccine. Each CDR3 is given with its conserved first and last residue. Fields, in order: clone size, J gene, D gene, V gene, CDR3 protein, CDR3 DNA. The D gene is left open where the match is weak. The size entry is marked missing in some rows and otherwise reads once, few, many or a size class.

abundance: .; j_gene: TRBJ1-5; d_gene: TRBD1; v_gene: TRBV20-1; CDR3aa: CSATTGANQPQHF; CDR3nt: TGCAGTGCTACCACAGGGGCCAATCAGCCCCAGCATTTT
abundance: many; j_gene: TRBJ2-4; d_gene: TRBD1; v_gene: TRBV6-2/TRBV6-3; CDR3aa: CASRHQQGASKNIQYF; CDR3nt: TGTGCCAGCAGACACCAACAGGGGGCTTCCAAAAACATTCAGTACTTC
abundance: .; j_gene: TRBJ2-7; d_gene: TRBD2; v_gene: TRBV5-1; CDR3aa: CASSSFTSDHEQYF; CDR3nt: TGCGCCAGCAGCTCATTCACTAGCGACCACGAGCAGTACTTC
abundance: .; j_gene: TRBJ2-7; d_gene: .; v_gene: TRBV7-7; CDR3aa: CASSLASGPAYEQYF; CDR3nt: TGTGCTAGCAGCTTAGCATCGGGACCTGCTTACGAGCAGTACTTC
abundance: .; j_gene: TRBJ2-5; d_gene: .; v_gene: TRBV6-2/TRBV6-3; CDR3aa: CASSYEATQYF; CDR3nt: TGTGCCAGCAGTTACGAAGCGACCCAGTACTTC
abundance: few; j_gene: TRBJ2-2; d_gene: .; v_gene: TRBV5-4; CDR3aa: CASSFAATGELFF; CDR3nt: TGTGCCAGCAGCTTCGCCGCTACCGGGGAGCTGTTTTTT
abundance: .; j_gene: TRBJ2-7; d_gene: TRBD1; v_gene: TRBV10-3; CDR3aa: CAISDQPGQRYEQYF; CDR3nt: TGTGCCATCAGTGATCAACCGGGACAGCGCTACGAGCAGTACTTC
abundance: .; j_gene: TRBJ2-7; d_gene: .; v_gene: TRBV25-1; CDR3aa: CASSKAGPYEQYF; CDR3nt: TGTGCCAGCAGTAAGGCCGGCCCCTACGAGCAGTACTTC
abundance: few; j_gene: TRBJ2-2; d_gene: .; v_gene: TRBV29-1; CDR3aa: CSVDVGLGTGELFF; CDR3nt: TGCAGCGTTGATGTTGGCCTGGGCACCGGGGAGCTGTTTTTT
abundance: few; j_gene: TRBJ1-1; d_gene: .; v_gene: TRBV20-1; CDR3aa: CSARAGNPNTEAFF; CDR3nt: TGCAGTGCTAGGGCAGGGAACCCGAACACTGAAGCTTTCTTT
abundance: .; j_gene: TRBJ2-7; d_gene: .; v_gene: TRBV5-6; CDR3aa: CASSLYMLGSRSYEQYF; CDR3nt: TGTGCCAGCAGCTTGTATATGTTAGGGAGTCGGTCCTACGAGCAGTACTTC
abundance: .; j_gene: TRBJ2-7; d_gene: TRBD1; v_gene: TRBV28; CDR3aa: CASKTPGQSYEQYF; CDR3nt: TGTGCCAGCAAAACTCCGGGACAGAGCTACGAGCAGTACTTC
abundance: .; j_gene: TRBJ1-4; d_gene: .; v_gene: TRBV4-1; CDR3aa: CASSQVGRDATNEKLFF; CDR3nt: TGCGCCAGCAGCCAAGTGGGGAGAGATGCAACTAATGAAAAACTGTTTTTT
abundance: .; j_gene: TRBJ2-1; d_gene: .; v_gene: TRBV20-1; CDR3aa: CSALYGGGVSYNEQFF; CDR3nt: TGCAGTGCTCTCTACGGAGGGGGGGTCTCCTACAATGAGCAGTTCTTC
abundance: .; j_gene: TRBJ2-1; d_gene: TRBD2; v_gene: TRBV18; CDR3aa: CASSPSGAMYNEQFF; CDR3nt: TGTGCCAGCTCGCCTAGCGGGGCGATGTATAATGAGCAGTTCTTC
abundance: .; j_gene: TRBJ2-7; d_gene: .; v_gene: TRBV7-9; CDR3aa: CASSLTSRGEQYF; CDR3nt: TGTGCCAGCAGCTTAACCTCGCGAGGAGAGCAGTACTTC
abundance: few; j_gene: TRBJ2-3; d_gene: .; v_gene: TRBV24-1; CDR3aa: CATSDMDITTDTQYF; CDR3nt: TGTGCCACCAGTGATATGGACATAACCACAGATACGCAGTATTTT
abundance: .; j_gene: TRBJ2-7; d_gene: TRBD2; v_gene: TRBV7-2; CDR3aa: CASSLGTSVVSYEQYF; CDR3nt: TGTGCCAGCAGCTTAGGGACTAGCGTAGTATCCTACGAGCAGTACTTC
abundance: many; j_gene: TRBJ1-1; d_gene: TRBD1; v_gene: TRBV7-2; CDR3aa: CASSLGTGGGEAEAFF; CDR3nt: TGTGCCAGCAGCCTGGGGACAGGGGGCGGGGAAGCTGAGGCTTTCTTT
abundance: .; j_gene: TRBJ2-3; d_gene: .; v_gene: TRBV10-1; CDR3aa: CASSAEGEGRDTQYF; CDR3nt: TGCGCCAGCAGTGCGGAAGGAGAGGGGCGAGATACGCAGTATTTT
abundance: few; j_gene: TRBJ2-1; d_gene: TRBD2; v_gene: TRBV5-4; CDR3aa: CASSLAGGRDNEQFF; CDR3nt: TGTGCCAGCAGCTTGGCGGGAGGGAGGGACAATGAGCAGTTCTTC
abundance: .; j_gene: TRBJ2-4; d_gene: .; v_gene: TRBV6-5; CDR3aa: CASSYSLGHHGKNIQYF; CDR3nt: TGTGCCAGCAGTTACTCGTTAGGGCATCATGGCAAAAACATTCAGTACTTC
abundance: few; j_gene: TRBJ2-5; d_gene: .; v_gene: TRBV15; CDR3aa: CAAGLYQETQYF; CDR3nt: TGTGCAGCCGGACTGTACCAAGAGACCCAGTACTTC
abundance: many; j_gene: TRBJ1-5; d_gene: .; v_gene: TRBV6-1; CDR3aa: CASSSFGNQPQHF; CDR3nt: TGTGCCAGCAGTAGTTTTGGCAATCAGCCCCAGCATTTT
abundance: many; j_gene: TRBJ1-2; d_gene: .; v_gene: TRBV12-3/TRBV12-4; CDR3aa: CASRGTTYGYTF; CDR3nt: TGTGCCAGCAGAGGAACTACATATGGCTACACCTTC
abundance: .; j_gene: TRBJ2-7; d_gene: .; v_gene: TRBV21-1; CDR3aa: CASSKAPSGYYEQYF; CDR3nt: TGTGCCAGCAGCAAAGCCCCTAGCGGATACTACGAGCAGTACTTC
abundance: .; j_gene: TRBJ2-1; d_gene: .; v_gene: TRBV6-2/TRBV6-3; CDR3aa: CASSPSNKYNEQFF; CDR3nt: TGTGCCAGCAGTCCTTCCAACAAATACAATGAGCAGTTCTTC
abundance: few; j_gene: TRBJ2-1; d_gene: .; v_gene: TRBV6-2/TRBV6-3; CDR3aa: CASSYSKGRELYNEQFF; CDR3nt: TGTGCCAGCAGTTACTCGAAGGGGCGGGAACTCTACAATGAGCAGTTCTTC
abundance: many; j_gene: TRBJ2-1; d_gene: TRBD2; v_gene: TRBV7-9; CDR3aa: CASSFRTSGNEQFF; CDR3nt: TGTGCCAGCAGCTTCCGGACTAGCGGCAATGAGCAGTTCTTC
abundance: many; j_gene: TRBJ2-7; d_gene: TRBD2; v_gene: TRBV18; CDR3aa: CASSRSLAGVDEQYF; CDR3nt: TGTGCCAGCTCACGCTCACTAGCGGGAGTCGACGAGCAGTACTTC
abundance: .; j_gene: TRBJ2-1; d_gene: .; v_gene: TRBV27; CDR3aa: CASSLKGPSYNEQFF; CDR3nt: TGTGCCAGCAGTTTGAAAGGTCCCTCCTACAATGAGCAGTTCTTC